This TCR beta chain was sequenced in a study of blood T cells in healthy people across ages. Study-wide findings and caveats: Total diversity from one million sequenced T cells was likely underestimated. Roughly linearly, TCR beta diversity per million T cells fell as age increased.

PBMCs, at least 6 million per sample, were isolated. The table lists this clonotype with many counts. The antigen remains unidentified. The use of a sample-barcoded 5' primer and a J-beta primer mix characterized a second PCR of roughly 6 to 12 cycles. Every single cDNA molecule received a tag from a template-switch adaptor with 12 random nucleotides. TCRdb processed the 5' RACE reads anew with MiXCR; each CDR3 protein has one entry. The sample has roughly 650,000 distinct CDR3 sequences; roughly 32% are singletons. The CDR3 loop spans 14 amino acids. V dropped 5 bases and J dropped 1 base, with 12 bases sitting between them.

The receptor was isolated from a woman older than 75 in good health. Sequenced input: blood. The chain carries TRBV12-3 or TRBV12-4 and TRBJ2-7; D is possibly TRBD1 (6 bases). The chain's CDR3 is CASSLSQGSYEQYF. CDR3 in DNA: TGTGCCAGCAGTCTCTCACAGGGATCCTACGAGCAGTACTTC.